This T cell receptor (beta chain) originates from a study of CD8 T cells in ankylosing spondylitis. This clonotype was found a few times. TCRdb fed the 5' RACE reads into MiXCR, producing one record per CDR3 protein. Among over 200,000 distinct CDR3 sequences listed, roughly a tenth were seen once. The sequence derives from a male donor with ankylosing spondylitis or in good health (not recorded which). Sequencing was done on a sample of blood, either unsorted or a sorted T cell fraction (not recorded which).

The CDR3 nucleotides read TGTGCCAGCAGCCCAGCGGCGCAGATCAGGGGCACTGAAGCTTTCTTT. Protein product: CASSPAAQIRGTEAFF. The J gene is TRBJ1-1, the V gene TRBV3-1, with D possibly being TRBD1 (6 bases). CDR1 and CDR2 from the germline V gene are LGHDT and YNNKEL (reference sequence). Trimming pared 4 bases from V and 4 bases from J, leaving 19 bases between. The CDR3 sequence is 16 residues long.